A selection of T cell receptor beta chains follows, all from one sample in a study of T-cell memory formation after mild COVID-19. Via MiXCR, TCRdb re-called the 5' RACE reads, giving one row per CDR3 protein. Among some 68,000 distinct CDR3 sequences listed, over 15% were seen once. Specimen: PBMCs or a T cell subset sorted from them (not recorded which). The receptors derive from an adult woman who had mild COVID-19 (a few samples of this study predate the infection). Cell type and time point are not known. The CDR3 runs from the conserved cysteine through the conserved F or W. The D gene is left open where the match is weak. Not every row has a clone size; where given, it reads once, few, many or a size class.

cdr3_length clone_size j_call d_call v_call cdr3_aa cdr3_nt
14 - TRBJ1-5 - TRBV4-1 CASSPSGPLGPQHF TGCGCCAGCAGCCCGTCCGGGCCCTTGGGGCCCCAGCATTTT
17 - TRBJ2-1 - TRBV4-3 CASSQEGLGGPYNEQFF TGCGCCAGCAGCCAAGAGGGGTTGGGCGGACCGTACAATGAGCAGTTCTTC
17 many TRBJ2-3 - TRBV27 CASSFTGGSLFTDTQYF TGTGCCAGCAGTTTCACTGGGGGCTCCCTCTTCACAGATACGCAGTATTTT
16 - TRBJ2-1 TRBD2 TRBV12-3/TRBV12-4 CASRPISGETYNEQFF TGTGCCAGCAGACCCATCAGCGGGGAGACCTACAATGAGCAGTTCTTC
15 few TRBJ2-3 - TRBV29-1 CSVDEPQGGTDTQYF TGCAGCGTTGATGAGCCCCAGGGCGGCACAGATACGCAGTATTTT
18 - TRBJ1-2 TRBD1 TRBV29-1 CSVARTGEGPWRNYGYTF TGCAGCGTCGCAAGAACAGGGGAAGGCCCCTGGCGCAACTATGGCTACACCTTC
13 - TRBJ2-3 TRBD1 TRBV29-1 CSAHPRGLDTQYF TGCAGCGCCCACCCCAGGGGGCTAGATACGCAGTATTTT
18 - TRBJ1-2 - TRBV27 CATKGWYGGGLANYGYTF TGTGCCACGAAGGGTTGGTATGGCGGGGGGCTAGCTAACTATGGCTACACCTTC
14 - TRBJ1-1 - TRBV5-1 CASSNTDGNTEAFF TGCGCCAGCAGCAATACTGACGGGAACACTGAAGCTTTCTTT
14 few TRBJ2-1 TRBD2 TRBV29-1 CSEWGGSHYNEQFF TGCAGCGAATGGGGGGGGAGCCACTACAATGAGCAGTTCTTC
14 few TRBJ2-5 - TRBV20-1 CSATTERDQETQYF TGCAGTGCAACAACCGAGCGGGACCAAGAGACCCAGTACTTC
16 few TRBJ2-7 - TRBV12-3/TRBV12-4 CASSLAVEGKNYEQYF TGTGCCAGCAGTTTAGCCGTCGAAGGGAAAAACTACGAGCAGTACTTC
16 few TRBJ2-7 TRBD1 TRBV7-9 CASSSSYPGQGYEQYF TGTGCCAGCAGCTCCTCGTACCCGGGACAGGGGTACGAGCAGTACTTC
13 - TRBJ2-7 - TRBV7-9 CASSLWNTYEQYF TGTGCCAGCAGCTTATGGAATACTTACGAGCAGTACTTC
17 - TRBJ1-5 - TRBV4-2 CASSQDWGLISNQPQHF TGTGCCAGCAGCCAAGATTGGGGGTTGATCAGCAATCAGCCCCAGCATTTT
17 - TRBJ2-3 - TRBV27 CASSLSLGWGSTDTQYF TGTGCCAGCAGTTTATCGTTGGGTTGGGGAAGCACAGATACGCAGTATTTT
16 - TRBJ1-5 - TRBV5-1 CASSFPPWGFNQPQHF TGCGCCAGCAGCTTCCCTCCTTGGGGTTTCAATCAGCCCCAGCATTTT
14 - TRBJ1-2 TRBD1 TRBV12-3/TRBV12-4 CASSSGQGFYGYTF TGTGCCAGCAGTTCCGGACAGGGATTCTATGGCTACACCTTC
13 - TRBJ1-1 - TRBV23-1 CAILGQLNTEAFF TGCGCCATACTAGGGCAGTTGAACACTGAAGCTTTCTTT
16 - TRBJ2-7 TRBD1 TRBV4-2 CASSQGLGQGNYEQYF TGTGCCAGCAGCCAAGGCCTGGGACAGGGTAACTACGAGCAGTACTTC
12 few TRBJ2-5 - TRBV6-5 CASSYSSETQYF TGTGCCAGCAGTTACTCCTCGGAGACCCAGTACTTC
13 - TRBJ1-1 - TRBV27 CASRRDGNTEAFF TGTGCCAGCAGGCGGGACGGGAACACTGAAGCTTTCTTT
15 few TRBJ1-5 TRBD1 TRBV7-9 CASSPQGAGNQPQHF TGTGCCAGCAGCCCGCAGGGGGCCGGCAATCAGCCCCAGCATTTT
15 - TRBJ1-1 - TRBV15 CATSRDPQWNTEAFF TGTGCCACCAGCAGAGATCCTCAATGGAACACTGAAGCTTTCTTT
14 - TRBJ2-1 TRBD2 TRBV3-1 CASSVRLAAHEQFF TGTGCCAGCAGCGTTCGACTAGCGGCACATGAGCAGTTCTTC
11 few TRBJ2-7 TRBD1 TRBV20-1 CSCSGGYEQYF TGCAGTTGCTCAGGGGGATACGAGCAGTACTTC
12 - TRBJ2-1 - TRBV5-1 CASSFAENEQFF TGCGCCAGCAGCTTCGCGGAGAATGAGCAGTTCTTC
15 - TRBJ2-7 TRBD1 TRBV4-1 CASSQGDRAFYEQYF TGCGCCAGCAGCCAAGGGGACAGGGCGTTCTACGAGCAGTACTTC
15 - TRBJ2-3 TRBD2 TRBV12-3/TRBV12-4 CASSFFAGGTDTQYF TGTGCCAGCAGTTTTTTTGCGGGGGGGACAGATACGCAGTATTTT
13 - TRBJ1-2 - TRBV12-3/TRBV12-4 CASSFDSIYGYTF TGTGCCAGCAGTTTTGACTCCATCTATGGCTACACCTTC
16 few TRBJ2-1 - TRBV4-1 CASRSSGGASYNEQFF TGCGCCAGCAGGAGCTCCGGGGGCGCCTCCTACAATGAGCAGTTCTTC
16 - TRBJ2-3 - TRBV7-9 CASSSTSYVHTDTQYF TGTGCCAGCAGCTCCACAAGCTACGTACACACAGATACGCAGTATTTT
16 - TRBJ2-2 TRBD2 TRBV7-9 CASSLGLAGVTGELFF TGTGCCAGCAGCTTAGGGCTAGCGGGAGTCACCGGGGAGCTGTTTTTT
14 many TRBJ2-1 - TRBV6-5 CASSNSDSYNEQFF TGTGCCAGCAGTAATAGCGACTCCTACAATGAGCAGTTCTTC
15 - TRBJ2-7 TRBD2 TRBV6-5 CASSYSSSGSYEQYF TGTGCCAGCAGTTACTCGTCTAGCGGGAGTTACGAGCAGTACTTC
16 - TRBJ2-7 TRBD2 TRBV5-1 CASSLIAGLVLNEQYF TGCGCCAGCAGCTTAATTGCGGGACTAGTGTTAAACGAGCAGTACTTC
14 - TRBJ2-3 - TRBV12-3/TRBV12-4 CASSRRTETDTQYF TGTGCCAGCAGTCGCCGGACTGAAACAGATACGCAGTATTTT
14 - TRBJ1-5 - TRBV7-9 CASSPGPNHKPQHF TGTGCCAGCAGTCCCGGCCCTAATCATAAGCCCCAGCATTTT
18 few TRBJ2-7 TRBD2 TRBV3-1 CASSQELFAEAGGYEQYF TGTGCCAGCAGCCAAGAGTTATTCGCGGAAGCGGGGGGGTACGAGCAGTACTTC
13 - TRBJ2-7 - TRBV2 CASQEDSFYEQYF TGTGCCAGCCAAGAGGACAGCTTCTACGAGCAGTACTTC
18 few TRBJ2-1 - TRBV11-3 CASSTPLSGRSSYNEQFF TGTGCCAGCAGCACCCCCTTGAGTGGGAGGAGCTCCTACAATGAGCAGTTCTTC
11 - TRBJ2-2 - TRBV12-3/TRBV12-4 CASSFPGELFF TGTGCCAGCAGTTTTCCCGGGGAGCTGTTTTTT
13 - TRBJ2-7 - TRBV5-1 CASSLDVGAEQYF TGCGCCAGCAGCTTGGATGTGGGAGCCGAGCAGTACTTC
16 - TRBJ2-1 TRBD2 TRBV7-9 CASSSDGTSGDNEQFF TGTGCCAGCAGCTCGGACGGGACTAGTGGAGACAATGAGCAGTTCTTC
18 medium-sized TRBJ1-2 - TRBV9 CASSPFALGSGAGHGYTF TGTGCCAGCAGCCCCTTTGCTCTAGGATCGGGAGCTGGCCATGGCTACACCTTC
12 few TRBJ1-2 - TRBV5-1 CASSLGDPPHTF TGCGCCAGCAGCTTGGGGGACCCCCCGCACACCTTC
12 - TRBJ1-1 - TRBV12-3/TRBV12-4 CASSLMGTEAFF TGTGCCAGCAGTTTGATGGGCACTGAAGCTTTCTTT
15 - TRBJ1-2 - TRBV20-1 CSARDIDFGVHGYTF TGCAGTGCTAGAGATATCGATTTCGGGGTTCATGGCTACACCTTC
18 few TRBJ1-1 TRBD1 TRBV7-9 CASSLGTGGAYELTEAFF TGTGCCAGCAGCCTTGGGACAGGGGGCGCATACGAATTGACTGAAGCTTTCTTT
14 few TRBJ2-7 - TRBV27 CASSPVREVYEQYF TGTGCCAGCAGTCCCGTTCGGGAAGTCTACGAGCAGTACTTC